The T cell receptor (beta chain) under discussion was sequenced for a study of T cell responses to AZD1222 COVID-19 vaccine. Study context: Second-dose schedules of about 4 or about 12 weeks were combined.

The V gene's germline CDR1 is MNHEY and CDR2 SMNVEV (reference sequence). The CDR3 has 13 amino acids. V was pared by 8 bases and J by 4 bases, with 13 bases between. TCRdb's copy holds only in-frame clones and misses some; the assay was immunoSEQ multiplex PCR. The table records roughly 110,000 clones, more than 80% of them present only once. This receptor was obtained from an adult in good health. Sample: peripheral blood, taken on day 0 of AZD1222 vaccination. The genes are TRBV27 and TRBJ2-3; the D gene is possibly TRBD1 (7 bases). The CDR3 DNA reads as TGTGCCAGCGCGGGACAGAACGCAGATACGCAGTATTTT. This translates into CASAGQNADTQYF.